Listed below are T cell receptor beta chains from one sample, sequenced in a study of T cell responses to AZD1222 COVID-19 vaccine. Sequenced by immunoSEQ multiplex PCR; TCRdb stores in-frame clones only, minus some. The repertoire holds 90,000 to 120,000 clones, with 75% to 90% as singletons. The sequences come from peripheral blood, collected on day 0 of AZD1222 vaccination. The receptors originated from an adult in good health. Both conserved end residues are part of each CDR3. D genes are given only for firm matches. Where a row states a size, it is once, few, many or the class of an expanded clone; other rows omit it.

v_call	clone_size	j_call	d_call	cdr3_aa	cdr3_nt
TRBV15	-	TRBJ2-1	TRBD2	CATSRKSGKVSYNEQFF	TGTGCCACCAGCAGAAAAAGCGGGAAGGTTTCCTACAATGAGCAGTTCTTC
TRBV29-1	-	TRBJ1-1	-	CSVEGDSNTEAFF	TGCAGCGTTGAAGGAGATAGCAACACTGAAGCTTTCTTT
TRBV15	-	TRBJ1-4	TRBD1	CATSRSGTGEEKLFF	TGTGCCACCAGCAGATCCGGGACAGGGGAAGAAAAACTGTTTTTT
TRBV9	-	TRBJ2-1	TRBD2	CASSVASGLAGVSLVEQFF	TGTGCCAGCAGCGTAGCTTCGGGACTAGCGGGAGTTTCGTTGGTTGAGCAGTTCTTC
TRBV7-2	once	TRBJ1-2	-	CASSSHRNRRGYTF	TGTGCCAGCAGCTCACACAGGAATCGGCGTGGCTACACCTTC
TRBV18	once	TRBJ2-3	-	CASSPNEGMTQYF	TGTGCCAGCTCACCCAACGAGGGGATGACGCAGTATTTT
TRBV19	-	TRBJ1-5	-	CASSVQENQPQHF	TGTGCCAGTAGTGTACAAGAAAATCAGCCCCAGCATTTT
TRBV11-2	-	TRBJ1-2	-	CASSRGFNYGYTF	TGTGCCAGCAGCCGCGGCTTTAACTATGGCTACACCTTC
TRBV7-2	few	TRBJ2-2	-	CASSLGHTTGELFF	TGTGCCAGCAGCTTAGGCCATACGACCGGGGAGCTGTTTTTT
TRBV5-1	-	TRBJ1-1	-	CASSSAGKAFF	TGCGCCAGCAGCTCTGCGGGGAAAGCTTTCTTT
TRBV19	-	TRBJ2-7	TRBD2	CASSIDHSGGIYEQYF	TGTGCCAGTAGTATAGACCATAGCGGGGGAATCTACGAGCAGTACTTC
TRBV19	-	TRBJ2-3	-	CASSMDRTDTQYF	TGTGCCAGTAGTATGGACCGTACAGATACGCAGTATTTT
TRBV2	-	TRBJ1-2	-	CASSERQEYYGYTF	TGTGCCAGCAGTGAGAGGCAGGAGTACTATGGCTACACCTTC
TRBV29-1	-	TRBJ1-1	-	CSVRGVLTEAFF	TGCAGCGTTCGCGGGGTTTTGACTGAAGCTTTCTTT
TRBV6-5	-	TRBJ1-3	-	CASSIRSGNTIYF	TGTGCCAGCAGCATCCGCTCTGGAAACACCATATATTTT
TRBV5-1	-	TRBJ2-5	TRBD1	CASSLGQGVKETQYF	TGCGCCAGCAGTCTGGGACAGGGCGTGAAGGAGACCCAGTACTTC
TRBV11-2	-	TRBJ1-3	-	CASSLGAGNTIYF	TGTGCCAGCAGCTTAGGGGCTGGAAACACCATATATTTT
TRBV15	-	TRBJ1-6	-	CATSRISLDSPLHF	TGTGCCACCAGCAGAATTAGCCTTGATTCACCCCTCCACTTT
TRBV6-2/TRBV6-3	-	TRBJ2-7	-	CASSLYAPGTEQYF	TGTGCCAGCAGTCTCTACGCCCCCGGCACTGAGCAGTACTTC
TRBV28	few	TRBJ1-4	TRBD1	CASSFRQGLNEKLFF	TGTGCCAGCAGTTTTCGACAGGGCCTTAATGAAAAACTGTTTTTT
TRBV15	-	TRBJ1-2	-	CATSISTATGYTF	TGTGCCACCAGTATTTCGACGGCGACTGGCTACACCTTC
TRBV5-1	-	TRBJ1-4	-	CASSLNSGEKLFF	TGCGCCAGCAGCTTAAACAGCGGTGAAAAACTGTTTTTT
TRBV19	-	TRBJ2-7	TRBD1	CASSDAGTGTYEQYF	TGTGCCAGTAGTGATGCCGGGACAGGGACATACGAGCAGTACTTC
TRBV7-6	-	TRBJ1-1	-	CASSSGRGVNTEAFF	TGTGCCAGCAGCTCTGGACGGGGGGTGAACACTGAAGCTTTCTTT
TRBV27	-	TRBJ1-4	-	CASSLAGREKLFF	TGTGCCAGCAGTTTAGCAGGTCGGGAAAAACTGTTTTTT
TRBV15	-	TRBJ2-7	TRBD2	CATSRHSGAYEQYF	TGTGCCACCAGCAGACATAGCGGGGCCTACGAGCAGTACTTC
TRBV4-2	-	TRBJ1-5	-	CASSQDNQFSNQPQHF	TGTGCCAGCAGCCAAGATAACCAGTTTAGCAATCAGCCCCAGCATTTT
TRBV9	-	TRBJ1-4	TRBD1	CASSPRQGGPQPTNEKLFF	TGTGCCAGCAGCCCCAGACAGGGAGGTCCCCAGCCAACTAATGAAAAACTGTTTTTT
TRBV7-9	-	TRBJ1-5	-	CASSLGGTGNQPQHF	TGTGCCAGCAGCTTAGGAGGGACGGGCAATCAGCCCCAGCATTTT
TRBV5-1	few	TRBJ2-1	-	CASSLGEVAAGNEQFF	TGCGCCAGCAGCTTGGGAGAGGTAGCGGCCGGGAATGAGCAGTTCTTC
TRBV7-2	once	TRBJ2-7	-	CASSLAPDIPYEQYF	TGTGCCAGCAGCTTAGCGCCCGACATTCCCTACGAGCAGTACTTC
TRBV7-9	-	TRBJ1-2	-	CASSPSFLPNYGYTF	TGTGCCAGCAGCCCTAGTTTTCTCCCCAACTATGGCTACACCTTC
TRBV5-1	-	TRBJ2-1	TRBD2	CASSFGGSSYNEQFF	TGCGCCAGCAGCTTTGGCGGGAGTTCCTACAATGAGCAGTTCTTC
TRBV18	-	TRBJ1-3	-	CASSPTTGGSGNTIYF	TGTGCCAGCTCACCAACGACAGGAGGCTCTGGAAACACCATATATTTT
TRBV13	-	TRBJ1-5	TRBD1	CASSLGDSQPQHF	TGTGCCAGCAGCCTAGGGGACAGTCAGCCCCAGCATTTT
TRBV7-9	-	TRBJ2-1	TRBD2	CASSSGTSGGDNEQFF	TGTGCCAGCAGCTCAGGGACTAGCGGGGGGGACAATGAGCAGTTCTTC
TRBV7-3	-	TRBJ2-1	-	CASSSAGSYNEQFF	TGTGCCAGCAGCTCGGCGGGCTCCTACAATGAGCAGTTCTTC
TRBV3-1/TRBV3-2	few	TRBJ2-3	TRBD2	CASSPYRASGSPAHGGDTQYF	TGTGCCAGCAGCCCGTACAGGGCTAGCGGGAGTCCTGCTCACGGGGGCGATACGCAGTATTTT
TRBV6-5	once	TRBJ2-7	TRBD2	CASSYSTSSYEQYF	TGCGCCAGCAGTTACTCGACTAGCAGCTACGAGCAGTACTTC
TRBV6-5	-	TRBJ2-7	TRBD1	CASSQGGQASYEQYF	TGTGCCAGCAGCCAGGGGGGACAGGCTTCCTACGAGCAGTACTTC
TRBV2	-	TRBJ1-4	-	CASSWNNGEKLFF	TGTGCCAGCAGTTGGAACAATGGGGAAAAACTGTTTTTT
TRBV5-1	once	TRBJ1-5	-	CASSSGEGGNQPQHF	TGCGCCAGCAGCAGTGGGGAAGGTGGCAATCAGCCCCAGCATTTT
TRBV6-5	-	TRBJ2-5	-	CASSLTSRETQYF	TGTGCCAGCAGTTTGACTAGTCGGGAGACCCAGTACTTC
TRBV6-2/TRBV6-3	-	TRBJ2-3	TRBD2	CASSRLAGEGTDTQYF	TGTGCCAGCAGCCGACTAGCGGGAGAGGGCACAGATACGCAGTATTTT
TRBV6-5	-	TRBJ2-1	-	CASNALRPEQFF	TGTGCCAGCAACGCCCTGCGGCCGGAGCAGTTCTTC
TRBV20-1	-	TRBJ2-1	TRBD2	CSASRMSGNNEQFF	TGCAGTGCCAGTCGGATGAGCGGGAACAATGAGCAGTTCTTC
TRBV24-1	-	TRBJ2-2	-	CATSETAISNTGELFF	TGTGCCACCAGTGAAACAGCGATTTCGAACACCGGGGAGCTGTTTTTT
TRBV28	-	TRBJ1-4	-	CASQERQPKGYEKLFF	TGTGCCAGCCAAGAGCGCCAACCCAAGGGTTATGAAAAACTGTTTTTT
TRBV24-1	-	TRBJ1-2	-	CATSESYTGKGGYTF	TGTGCCACCAGTGAAAGCTATACAGGGAAAGGTGGCTACACCTTC
TRBV5-6	-	TRBJ2-1	TRBD2	CASSPETSGGLNEQFF	TGTGCCAGCAGCCCGGAAACTAGCGGGGGTTTAAATGAGCAGTTCTTC
TRBV5-1	-	TRBJ2-2	TRBD1	CASSLGRTGSKELFF	TGCGCCAGCAGCTTGGGTAGGACAGGGTCTAAGGAGCTGTTTTTT
TRBV5-1	once	TRBJ2-5	-	CASSPTTGRETQYF	TGCGCCAGCAGCCCGACCACCGGGAGAGAGACCCAGTACTTC
TRBV5-4	-	TRBJ1-1	-	CASSLLAATLNTEAFF	TGTGCCAGCAGCTTGTTGGCAGCAACTCTGAACACTGAAGCTTTCTTT
TRBV4-2	-	TRBJ1-1	-	CASSQNTEAFF	TGTGCCAGCAGCCAAAACACTGAAGCTTTCTTT
TRBV24-1	-	TRBJ1-2	TRBD1	CATSDQDRRRGYTF	TGTGCCACCAGTGACCAGGACAGGAGACGTGGCTACACCTTC
TRBV21-1	-	TRBJ1-1	-	CASRIEVEERVITEAFF	TGTGCCAGCAGGATAGAGGTGGAGGAAAGAGTGATCACTGAAGCTTTCTTT
TRBV10-1	-	TRBJ2-7	-	CASSAGLYYEQYF	TGCGCCAGCAGCGCAGGATTATACTACGAGCAGTACTTC